These 10 T cell receptor beta chains were sequenced from one sample in a study of blood T cells in healthy people across ages. PCR was performed a second time for about 7 to 12 cycles using a sample-barcoded 5' primer and a J-beta primer mix. From the 5' RACE reads, TCRdb called clonotypes with MiXCR, one entry per CDR3 protein. The profile shows over 1,500,000 distinct CDR3 sequences, about two fifths of them singletons. The sample was blood. The receptor source for this set is a human donor in good health.

The genes are TRBV24-1 and TRBJ2-1; D call uncertain. Trimming removed 9 bases at V and 0 bases at J, with 11 bases between. The CDR3 is 14 amino acids. In germline, CDR1 is KGHDR, CDR2 SFDVKD. The CDR3 nucleotides read TGTGCCACCCATGGGTCGGGCTCCTACAATGAGCAGTTCTTC. This sequence encodes CATHGSGSYNEQFF.

J is TRBJ2-3 and V is TRBV12-3 or TRBV12-4; 12 bases line up with TRBD1. This CDR3 contains 15 residues. Trimming cost V 6 bases and J 7 bases; bases outside gene matches: 8. For the CDR3, the DNA is TGTGCCAGCAGAGGGACAGGGGGCTTTTCAAATACGCAGTATTTT. Protein product: CASRGTGGFSNTQYF.

The chain carries TRBV6-4 and TRBJ2-1; D may match TRBD1 or TRBD2 (5 bases each). Trimming cost V 5 bases and J 10 bases, with 24 bases left between them. The CDR3 totals 16 residues. The germline V gene has CDR1 MRHNA and CDR2 SNTAGT. Written as DNA, the CDR3 is TGTGCCAGCAGTTCCGGGGCAGAGGGGATTAACGACGAGCAGTTCTTC. Protein: CASSSGAEGINDEQFF.

This chain links TRBV7-3 with TRBJ1-1, with unresolved D. This CDR3 has 15 residues. The V and J ends lost 5 bases and 2 bases respectively, with 15 bases between them. The germline V gene has CDR1 SGHTA and CDR2 FQGTGA. CDR3 protein: CASSPMKGTNTEAFF. The CDR3 DNA is TGTGCCAGCAGCCCAATGAAGGGTACAAACACTGAAGCTTTCTTT.

The rearrangement joins TRBV20-1 to TRBJ1-3; the D is unclear. Germline CDR1 reads DFQATT; CDR2 reads SNEGSKA (reference sequence). The V end was cut by 0 bases, the J end by 0 bases, with 6 bases between. There are 14 residues in the CDR3. CDR3 coding DNA: TGCAGTGCTAGAGACGGAGGCTCTGGAAACACCATATATTTT. Protein sequence: CSARDGGSGNTIYF.

The chain has TRBV2 and TRBJ2-1, with a weak D call TRBD1 (6 bases). The J call may be in error: the DNA end matches TRBJ2-7 better. The CDR3 has 14 residues. The germline V gene has CDR1 SNHLY and CDR2 FYNNEI. The CDR3 region is CASTESPGRGEQYF. CDR3 DNA: TGTGCCAGCACCGAATCCCCGGGCAGGGGCGAGCAGTACTTC.

The chain uses TRBV10-3 and TRBJ1-1, with 7 bases aligning to TRBD1. The ends lost 2 bases at V and 0 bases at J; junction bases unmatched: 12. Germline V gives CDR1 ENHRY, CDR2 SYGVKD. The CDR3 runs to 18 residues. The CDR3 DNA sequence: TGTGCCATCAGTGAGGTGTGGGACAGCCCGTCTCTGAACACTGAAGCTTTCTTT. It translates to CAISEVWDSPSLNTEAFF.

This clonotype was seen a handful of times. The genes are TRBV24-1 and TRBJ2-3; the match to TRBD1 covers 9 bases. CDR1 and CDR2 (germline): KGHDR, SFDVKD. This CDR3 is built from 13 residues. J lost 4 bases, V lost 7 bases, and 2 bases had no gene match. CDR3 in amino acids: CATSTGGADTQYF. CDR3 sequence (DNA): TGTGCCACCAGCACAGGGGGCGCAGATACGCAGTATTTT.

This clonotype was seen a handful of times. This chain joins TRBV20-1 and TRBJ2-1; D may be TRBD1 (6 bases). From germline, CDR1 is DFQATT and CDR2 SNEGSKA (reference sequence). V was clipped by 6 bases and J by 5 bases, with 23 bases between them. This CDR3 region has 16 residues. CDR3 nucleotide sequence: TGCAGTGCGGGGTCACATAGACAGGTGTATAACAATGAGCAGTTCTTC. Encoded protein: CSAGSHRQVYNNEQFF.

The chain couples TRBV10-3 to TRBJ1-2; no firm D call. This CDR3 contains 16 residues. The V and J ends lost 0 bases and 1 base respectively, with 12 bases between them. Germline loops: CDR1 ENHRY, CDR2 SYGVKD. The CDR3 DNA is TGTGCCATCAGTGAGTCGGGTAGGGATCTTAACTATGGCTACACCTTC. This codes for CAISESGRDLNYGYTF.